Reported below is one T cell receptor beta chain. The antigen remains unidentified. The sample originates from a study of Ad26.COV2.S vaccination and SARS-CoV-2 variants. Across the whole study: By the intramuscular route, Ad26.COV2.S was given once, or twice 56 days apart. Broader study findings: Breadth, reportedly substantial, characterized the spike-specific CD8+ and CD4+ T cell responses after vaccination.

Described treatment: over 15 received Ad26.COV2.S at low or high dose, single or two shots; about 5 received placebo; per-sample allocation not given. Day 63 following the first vaccine or placebo injection was when the samples were taken. Vaccine was an Ad26 vector expressing Wuhan-strain SARS-CoV-2 spike. Using immunoSEQ multiplex PCR, the repertoire was profiled, and TCRdb retains in-frame clones only, with some absent. The data show fewer than 400,000 clones, roughly nine tenths seen once. Trimming stripped 2 bases from V and 7 bases from J, with 6 bases between. CDR3 length: 11 residues. CDR1 and CDR2 (germline): SNHLY, FYNNEI.

The J gene is TRBJ2-7, the V gene TRBV2; D may be TRBD1 (6 bases). The receptor's source is a person aged 18 to 59 who received the Ad26.COV2.S COVID-19 vaccine or a placebo. The source was peripheral blood, collected in a trial of Ad26.COV2.S vaccine versus placebo. The CDR3 sequence is CASSERGEQYF. The CDR3 DNA reads TGTGCCAGCAGTGAAAGGGGGGAGCAGTACTTC.